This entry concerns a single T cell receptor (beta chain). This sample stems from a study of blood T cell repertoires in COVID-19. About the research overall: COVID-19 samples, acute and convalescent, were from the United States, Italy and Spain. PBMCs, B-cell-depleted T cells, or T cells were the source of the cDNA or gDNA that made up the material.

The CDR3 consists of 13 residues. From germline, CDR1 is MNHEY and CDR2 SMNVEV (reference sequence). V lost 3 bases and J 2 bases, leaving 7 bases between the germline ends. Authors' processing steps: The assay estimated nucleated cells by amplifying reference gene primers. TCRdb's table, derived via immunoSEQ multiplex PCR, lists solely in-frame clones and lacks some. V, J and clone size are taken as reported in that table, and D and trimming were inferred from the DNA itself. The data show tens of thousands of clones, 75% to 90% seen once. The clonotype was recovered from a woman of 80 years or more with active or convalescent COVID-19. Sequenced sample: peripheral blood. The chain links TRBV27 to TRBJ1-1; perhaps TRBD1 as D (5 bases). The CDR3 is CASSFGANTEAFF. The CDR3, as DNA: TGTGCCAGCAGTTTTGGGGCCAACACTGAAGCTTTCTTT.